These T cell receptor beta chains were read from a single sample in a study of blood T cell repertoires in COVID-19. Assay used: immunoSEQ multiplex PCR; TCRdb lists only in-frame clones, some missing. The table has roughly 290,000 clones, around nine tenths seen once. The sample taken for sequencing was PBMCs or T cells enriched from blood (not recorded which). The receptors come from a woman in her forties who had recovered from COVID-19. CDR3s include the opening cysteine and the closing phenylalanine or tryptophan. The D gene is left open where the match is weak. Part of the rows lack a size; the others show once, few, many or a class for expanded clones.

length | D | J | size | V | DNA | CDR3
14 | . | TRBJ2-1 | . | TRBV7-9 | TGTGCCAGCAGCTTAGGGAATAGCGACAATGAGCAGTTCTTC | CASSLGNSDNEQFF
13 | . | TRBJ2-7 | . | TRBV7-8 | TGTGCCAGCAGCCCGCCGGAGGCCTACGAGCAGTACTTC | CASSPPEAYEQYF
15 | TRBD1 | TRBJ2-7 | . | TRBV10-3 | TGTGCCATCAGTGAGTCGGGACAGGGGGCTGACGAGCAGTACTTC | CAISESGQGADEQYF
17 | TRBD2 | TRBJ2-1 | . | TRBV7-3 | TGTGCCAGCAGCTTAGGGACCGTAGCGGGAGTTTACAATGAGCAGTTCTTC | CASSLGTVAGVYNEQFF
13 | . | TRBJ2-1 | . | TRBV29-1 | TGCAGCGTGGAGAGACTAGATCGGTATGAGCAGTTCTTC | CSVERLDRYEQFF
15 | TRBD1 | TRBJ2-4 | . | TRBV2 | TGTGCCAGCAGTGGGGACAGGGGGTCGCGAAACATTCAGTACTTC | CASSGDRGSRNIQYF
15 | . | TRBJ1-5 | . | TRBV19 | TGTGCCAGTAACGGAGGACGGAGTAGCAATCAGCCCCAGCATTTT | CASNGGRSSNQPQHF
14 | . | TRBJ1-5 | . | TRBV20-1 | TGCAGTGCTAGTGACGGTGGGGGCGGGCAGCCCCAGCATTTT | CSASDGGGGQPQHF
15 | TRBD1 | TRBJ2-2 | . | TRBV5-1 | TGCGCCAGCAGCTTGGGACAGGGGTTCCCCGGGGAGCTGTTTTTT | CASSLGQGFPGELFF
15 | TRBD1 | TRBJ1-5 | . | TRBV19 | TGTGCCAGTAGTATAGGCGGGGACAGAACTCAGCCCCAGCATTTT | CASSIGGDRTQPQHF
14 | TRBD2 | TRBJ2-4 | once | TRBV6-2/TRBV6-3 | TGTGCCAGCAGCCGACTCGGGACTAGCGACATTCAGTACTTC | CASSRLGTSDIQYF
16 | TRBD1 | TRBJ2-5 | . | TRBV24-1 | TGTGCCACCAGTGATTCCGGGACAGGGGGCTATGAGACCCAGTACTTC | CATSDSGTGGYETQYF
15 | . | TRBJ2-5 | . | TRBV18 | TGTGCCAGCTCACCCCCAGGCGCGGGTTCGAAGACCCAGTACTTC | CASSPPGAGSKTQYF
19 | . | TRBJ1-2 | . | TRBV4-3 | TGCGCCAGCAGCCAAGAATCCCCGGGTCTGCAGGGGTTTGTCTATGGCTACACCTTC | CASSQESPGLQGFVYGYTF
10 | . | TRBJ2-1 | . | TRBV20-1 | TGCAGTGCTCTTTACAATGAGCAGTTCTTC | CSALYNEQFF
13 | . | TRBJ1-4 | . | TRBV16 | TGTGCCAGCAGCCAAAGACAGTTAGAAAAACTGTTTTTT | CASSQRQLEKLFF
16 | TRBD2 | TRBJ2-3 | . | TRBV7-8 | TGTGCCAGCAGCTTAGAGACTAGCGGGGTAGTGAATACGCAGTATTTT | CASSLETSGVVNTQYF
13 | TRBD1 | TRBJ1-5 | many | TRBV12-3/TRBV12-4 | TGTGCCAGCAGTTTACAGGGGGCTCAGCCCCAGCATTTT | CASSLQGAQPQHF
16 | TRBD1 | TRBJ1-5 | . | TRBV24-1 | TGTGCCACCAGTGAAGCCCGGGACAGAAGGAATCAGCCCCAGCATTTT | CATSEARDRRNQPQHF
13 | . | TRBJ1-1 | . | TRBV15 | TGTGCCACCGGTAGGGCAGGGGTCCCTGAAGCTTTCTTT | CATGRAGVPEAFF
17 | . | TRBJ1-3 | few | TRBV27 | TGTGCCAGCAGTTCCCACCTCGGGGGGTATGCTGGAAACACCATATATTTT | CASSSHLGGYAGNTIYF
13 | TRBD1 | TRBJ2-1 | . | TRBV18 | TGTGCCAGCTCACCCGACAGGGGCAATGAGCAGTTCTTC | CASSPDRGNEQFF
13 | . | TRBJ2-3 | . | TRBV4-3 | TGCGCCAGCAGCCAGACTAGAGGAGATACGCAGTATTTT | CASSQTRGDTQYF
13 | . | TRBJ1-5 | . | TRBV12-3/TRBV12-4 | TGTGCCAGCAGTCTGCTCCAAGGGGGGGCCCAGCATTTT | CASSLLQGGAQHF
17 | TRBD2 | TRBJ2-7 | . | TRBV11-2 | TGTGCCAGCAGCTTTAGCTTCGCGGGAGGGGTTAGGTACGAGCAGTACTTC | CASSFSFAGGVRYEQYF
14 | . | TRBJ1-1 | . | TRBV28 | TGTGCCAGCAGTTTATCGTCAGAGAACACTGAAGCTTTCTTT | CASSLSSENTEAFF
15 | TRBD1 | TRBJ2-7 | . | TRBV29-1 | TGCAGCGTTGTTTCCGTGGACAGGGCGGGCTACGAGCAGTACTTC | CSVVSVDRAGYEQYF
12 | . | TRBJ2-7 | . | TRBV11-2 | TGTGCCAGCAGCCCTACAGCTTTCGAGCAGTACTTC | CASSPTAFEQYF
15 | TRBD1 | TRBJ1-1 | . | TRBV29-1 | TGCAGCTCCGAAACATATCAGGGGGCTCGAACTGAAGCTTTCTTT | CSSETYQGARTEAFF
14 | . | TRBJ1-2 | . | TRBV28 | TGTGCCAGCACCTTTGACATTTTAAACTATGGCTACACCTTC | CASTFDILNYGYTF
12 | . | TRBJ1-2 | once | TRBV7-2 | TGTGCCAGCAGCTTCCGGACAGCCGGCTACACCTTC | CASSFRTAGYTF
15 | TRBD2 | TRBJ2-1 | . | TRBV29-1 | TGCAGCGTTGACAGGCTAGCGGGTGGGGTGGGGGAGCAGTTCTTC | CSVDRLAGGVGEQFF
13 | . | TRBJ2-2 | few | TRBV5-1 | TGCGCCAGCAGCTATACAGACACCGGGGAGCTGTTTTTT | CASSYTDTGELFF
15 | . | TRBJ2-5 | once | TRBV7-6 | TGTGCCAGCACCCGTACCGGGTACGCCAGAGAGACCCAGTACTTC | CASTRTGYARETQYF
15 | . | TRBJ2-7 | . | TRBV9 | TGTGCCAGCAGCGTAGTGGGGGGAGAGGAAGCCGAGCAGTACTTC | CASSVVGGEEAEQYF
15 | . | TRBJ2-7 | . | TRBV7-2 | TGTGCCAGCAGCTTAGAGGGCAGGGTTTCCTACGAGCAGTACTTC | CASSLEGRVSYEQYF
18 | TRBD2 | TRBJ2-2 | . | TRBV7-6 | TGTGCCAGCTCGACGACTAGCGGGAGGCCTGCGAACACCGGGGAGCTGTTTTTT | CASSTTSGRPANTGELFF
13 | TRBD2 | TRBJ2-7 | . | TRBV3-1/TRBV3-2 | TGTGCCAGCAGCCGACTAGCGGGAGACGAGCAGTACTTC | CASSRLAGDEQYF
15 | . | TRBJ2-2 | . | TRBV5-8 | TGTGCCAGCAGCATCGGACAGTTAGCCACCGGGGAGCTGTTTTTT | CASSIGQLATGELFF